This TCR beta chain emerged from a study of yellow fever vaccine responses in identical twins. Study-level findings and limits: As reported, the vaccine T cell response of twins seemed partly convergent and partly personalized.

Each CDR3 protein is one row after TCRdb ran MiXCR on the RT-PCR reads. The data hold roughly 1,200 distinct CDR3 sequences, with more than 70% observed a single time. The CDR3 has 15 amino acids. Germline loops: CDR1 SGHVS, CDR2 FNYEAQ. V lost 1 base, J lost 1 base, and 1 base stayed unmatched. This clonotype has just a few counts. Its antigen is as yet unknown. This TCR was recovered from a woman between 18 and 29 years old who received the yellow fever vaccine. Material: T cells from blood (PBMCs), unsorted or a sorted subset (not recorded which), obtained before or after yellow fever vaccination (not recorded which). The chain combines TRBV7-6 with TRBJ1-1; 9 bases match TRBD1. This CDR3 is CASSLETGGNTEAFF. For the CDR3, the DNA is TGTGCCAGCAGCTTAGAGACAGGGGGGAACACTGAAGCTTTCTTT.